The entry below gives a single TCR beta chain sequence along with its context. Its antigen is unidentified. The length of the CDR3 is 14 residues. Germline V gives CDR1 KGHDR, CDR2 SFDVKD. V lost 3 bases and J lost 6, with 11 bases in between. A 5'RACE template-switching step, the method used to make TCR cDNA, added a universal primer site and UMIs. TCRdb re-derived calls from the 5' RACE reads in MiXCR, one entry per CDR3 protein. The sample records under 550,000 distinct CDR3 sequences, just over 20% being singletons. The data were obtained in a study of T cells after yellow fever vaccination. Broader study findings: Post-booster repertoires again held most primary-vaccination clones (roughly 95% CD4, 88% CD8). Though weaker, the secondary response peaked faster, on day 5 versus 15. In FACS-sorted repertoires, abundant clonotypes from the bulk population could appear as contaminants.

The starting material was PBMCs, obtained 20 to 25 days after the first yellow fever vaccination. This receptor was obtained from a man aged 18 to 29 who received the YFV17D yellow fever vaccine. This rearrangement joins TRBV24-1 to TRBJ1-5; D is undetermined. CDR3 loop: CATSDRRVSQPQHF. The DNA for the CDR3 is TGTGCCACCAGTGATAGAAGGGTTAGTCAGCCCCAGCATTTT.